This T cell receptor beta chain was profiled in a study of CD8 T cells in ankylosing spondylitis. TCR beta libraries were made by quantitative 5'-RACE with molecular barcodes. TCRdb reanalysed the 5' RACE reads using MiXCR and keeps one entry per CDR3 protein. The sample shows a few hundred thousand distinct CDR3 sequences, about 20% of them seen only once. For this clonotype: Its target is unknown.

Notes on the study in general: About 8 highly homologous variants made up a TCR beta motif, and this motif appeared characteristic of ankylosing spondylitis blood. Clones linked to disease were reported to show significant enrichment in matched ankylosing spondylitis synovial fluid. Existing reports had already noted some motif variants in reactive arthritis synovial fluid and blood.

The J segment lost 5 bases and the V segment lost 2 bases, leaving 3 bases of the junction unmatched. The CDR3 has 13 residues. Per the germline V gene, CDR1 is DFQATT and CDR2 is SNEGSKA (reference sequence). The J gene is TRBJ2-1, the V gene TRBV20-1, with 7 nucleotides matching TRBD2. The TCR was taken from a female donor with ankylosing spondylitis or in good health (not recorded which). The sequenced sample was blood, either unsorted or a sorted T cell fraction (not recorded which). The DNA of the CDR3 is TGCAGTGCTAGACTAGCGGTAAACAATGAGCAGTTCTTC. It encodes CSARLAVNNEQFF.